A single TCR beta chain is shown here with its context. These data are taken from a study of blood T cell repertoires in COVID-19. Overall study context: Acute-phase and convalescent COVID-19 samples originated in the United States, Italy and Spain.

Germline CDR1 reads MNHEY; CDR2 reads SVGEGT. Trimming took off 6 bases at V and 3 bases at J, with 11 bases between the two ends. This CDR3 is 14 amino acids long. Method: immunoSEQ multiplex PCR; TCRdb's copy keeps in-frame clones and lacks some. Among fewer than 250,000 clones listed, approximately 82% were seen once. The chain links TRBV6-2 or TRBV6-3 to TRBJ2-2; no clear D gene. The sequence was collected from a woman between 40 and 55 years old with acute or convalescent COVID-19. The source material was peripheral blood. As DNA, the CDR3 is TGTGCCAGCAGCCTGACTGACCACACCGGGGAGCTGTTTTTT. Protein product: CASSLTDHTGELFF.